This T cell receptor (beta chain) was sequenced during a study of T-cell reconstitution after alpha-beta-depleted transplantation in children. This clonotype was recorded a few times. What it binds is not known. Whole-study findings and limits: By one year post-transplant, T-cell counts and diversity largely arose from T cells that were newly produced. High day-60 TCRbeta diversity in some patients came from surviving recipient T cells and thymic progenitors. Reports say that about two months after transplant, the alpha-beta T cells came out of several hundred graft clones that had expanded.

The library targeted TCRbeta and was prepared with unique molecular identifiers. TCRdb re-called the PCR reads through MiXCR, storing one row per CDR3 protein. The sample carries approximately 98,000 distinct CDR3 sequences, 5.5% to 7% recorded once. Germline V lookup: CDR1 MNHNS, CDR2 SASEGT. There are 13 residues in the CDR3. V lost 5 bases to trimming and J lost 4 bases, with 9 bases between them. The chain links TRBV6-1 to TRBJ1-5; D is unresolved. The clonotype comes from a male patient between 2 and 9 years old who had a stem cell transplant for acute lymphoblastic leukemia, so the T cells may come from the graft donor. The sample in question was PBMCs, mostly from graft donor cells, obtained 360 days after TCRalphabeta/CD19-depleted stem cell transplant. CDR3: CASSRGSNQPQHF. Written as DNA, the CDR3 is TGTGCCAGCAGTCGAGGGTCTAATCAGCCCCAGCATTTT.